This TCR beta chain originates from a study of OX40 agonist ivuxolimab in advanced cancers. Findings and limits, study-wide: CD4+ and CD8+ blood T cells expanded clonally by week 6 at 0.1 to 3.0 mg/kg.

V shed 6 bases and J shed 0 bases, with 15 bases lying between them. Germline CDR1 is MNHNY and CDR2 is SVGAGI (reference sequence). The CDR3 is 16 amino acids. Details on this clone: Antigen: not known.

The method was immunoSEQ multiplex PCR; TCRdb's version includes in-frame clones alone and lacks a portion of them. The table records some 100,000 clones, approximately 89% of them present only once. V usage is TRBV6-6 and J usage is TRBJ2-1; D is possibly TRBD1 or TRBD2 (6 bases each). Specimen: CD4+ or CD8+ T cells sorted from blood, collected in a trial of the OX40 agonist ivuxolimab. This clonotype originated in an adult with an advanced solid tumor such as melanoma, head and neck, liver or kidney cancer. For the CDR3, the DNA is TGTGCCAGCAGAACCGGGGGCGGGGCCTCCTACAATGAGCAGTTCTTC. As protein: CASRTGGGASYNEQFF.